One T cell receptor (beta chain) is described in this entry. Its antigen is currently unknown. Tagging with unique molecular identifiers was a feature of the TCR beta cDNA libraries. T cells numbering roughly 0.95 to 11 million gave rise to roughly 550,000 cDNA molecules. TCRdb recomputed calls from the PCR reads with MiXCR, one row per CDR3 protein. Among about 770,000 distinct CDR3 sequences listed, just over 45% were seen once. These data are taken from a study of post-analysis software for immune sequencing data. Study information: The disease courses covered relapsing-remitting, secondary progressive and progressive-relapsing multiple sclerosis.

CDR1 is MGHRA and CDR2 is YSYEKL in the germline V gene. The CDR3 is 15 amino acids. Trimming took off 0 bases at V and 3 bases at J, with 12 bases between the two ends. Study-level findings and limits: There was significantly lower normalized Chao1 diversity in multiple sclerosis patients than in controls. Higher frequency in patients than in controls was seen for roughly five TRBV segments, with TRBV5-6, TRBV5-1 and TRBV20-1 among them. F measure showed strong co-clustering of same-batch samples.

This TCR derives from a girl aged 10 to 17 with multiple sclerosis. What was sequenced was blood. V gene TRBV4-1 combines with J gene TRBJ2-7; weak D call: TRBD2 (5 bases). This CDR3 reads CASSQESGGLYEQYF. The CDR3 DNA reads as TGCGCCAGCAGCCAAGAATCAGGAGGCCTCTACGAGCAGTACTTC.